Each of the 14 T cell receptor beta chains below was sequenced from the same sample in a study of beta chain features in type 1 diabetes. Study-level findings and limits: All four CD4+ subsets of Type 1 diabetes patients contained TCRB CDR3s that were moderately but significantly shorter.

Their antigens are not known. Isolated RNA was reverse transcribed in full, so expressed TCRB transcripts were sequenced. Method: immunoSEQ multiplex PCR; TCRdb's copy keeps in-frame clones and lacks some. The data hold roughly 230,000 clones, with roughly 11% observed a single time. The sample taken for sequencing was naive CD4+ T cells from blood. These receptors originate from a man aged 25-45 years with type 1 diabetes.

This sequence joins TRBV5-4 and TRBJ2-1; 9 bases align to TRBD2. Germline CDR1 reads SGHNT; CDR2 reads YYREEE (reference sequence). This CDR3 spans 17 amino acids. V gave up 9 bases and J gave up 1 base; unmatched junction bases: 14. DNA for the CDR3: TGTGCCATCCCGCCCTCGGGCGGGGGGGCTTCCTACAATGAGCAGTTCTTC. This sequence encodes CAIPPSGGGASYNEQFF. The full variable domain, completed using reference TRBV5-4 and TRBJ2-1, is ETGVTQSPTHLIKTRGQQVTLRCSSQSGHNTVSWYQQALGQGPQFIFQYYREEENGRGNFPPRFSGLQFPNYSSELNVNALELDDSALYLCAIPPSGGGASYNEQFFGPGTRLTVL.

This clone appeared a few times. Other DNA sequences in this sample translate to the same CDR3. The gene calls are TRBV5-1 and TRBJ2-3; weak D call: TRBD2 (6 bases). Germline lookup yields CDR1 SGHRS and CDR2 YFSETQ. Deletions cut 4 bases from V and 1 base from J, with 10 bases between. The CDR3 has 14 residues. The CDR3 DNA follows: TGCGCCAGCAGCCCCCCGGGGGGCACAGATACGCAGTATTTT. As protein: CASSPPGGTDTQYF. Full variable domain (rest looked up from reference TRBV5-1 and TRBJ2-3): KAGVTQTPRYLIKTRGQQVTLSCSPISGHRSVSWYQQTPGQGLQFLFEYFSETQRNKGNFPGRFSGRQFSNSRSEMNVSTLELGDSALYLCASSPPGGTDTQYFGPGTRLTVL.

This clone came up a few times. The V call is TRBV28, the J call TRBJ2-7; 7 nucleotides agree with TRBD2. The V segment lost 8 bases and the J segment 5 bases; nucleotides outside the gene matches: 12. This CDR3 has 14 residues. The V gene's germline CDR1 is MDHEN and CDR2 SYDVKM. CDR3 DNA: TGTGCCAGCCGGGGGGTGTCCGAGGGACACGAGCAGTACTTC. Protein: CASRGVSEGHEQYF.

The genes are TRBV21-1 and TRBJ2-5; TRBD2 is the table's D call and was not checked against the DNA. TRBV21-1 is assigned pseudogene status. The CDR3 length is 13 residues. CDR3 sequence: CASTPSGKETQYF. CDR3 coding DNA: TGTGCCAGCACGCCTAGCGGCAAAGAGACCCAGTACTTC.

The chain links TRBV28 to TRBJ2-7; D is ambiguous. Trimming left V 3 bases short and J 5 bases short, with 5 bases between. The CDR3 totals 11 residues. Looked up from germline, CDR1 is MDHEN and CDR2 is SYDVKM. CDR3 nucleotide sequence: TGTGCCAGCAGTTTCTATAACGAGCAGTACTTC. It codes for CASSFYNEQYF.

J is TRBJ2-5 and V is TRBV6-6; 8 bases fit TRBD2. From germline, CDR1 is MNHNY and CDR2 SVGAGI (reference sequence). V lost 2 bases and J lost 5; bases outside the gene matches: 7. CDR3 length: 15 residues. CDR3 DNA sequence: TGTGCCAGCAGTTACGGAGCGGGAGTAAGGGAGACCCAGTACTTC. It is translated as CASSYGAGVRETQYF.

This clone was counted between two and nine times. This chain connects TRBV14 to TRBJ1-6; a weak D match, TRBD1 (6 bases). The CDR3 totals 19 residues. V lost 1 base, J lost 7 bases, and 23 bases lay in between. Germline CDR1 and CDR2: SGHDN and FVKESK. The CDR3 is CASSQGTWIGTTTNSPLHF. Here the CDR3 DNA reads TGTGCCAGCAGCCAAGGGACCTGGATCGGGACAACGACGAATTCACCCCTCCACTTT.

V gene TRBV28 combines with J gene TRBJ2-4; D gene unclear. Germline CDR1 is MDHEN and CDR2 is SYDVKM. There are 11 residues in the CDR3. Trimming shortened V by 3 bases and J by 10 bases, and 7 bases separated the two germline ends. The CDR3 reads CASSFSGIQYF. The CDR3 region has the DNA TGTGCCAGCAGTTTTTCCGGGATTCAGTACTTC.

V is TRBV7-9 and J is TRBJ1-2; D is possibly TRBD1 (6 bases). From germline, CDR1 is SEHNR and CDR2 FQNEAQ (reference sequence). This CDR3 region has 15 residues. V lost 1 base and J lost 5, with 14 bases in between. CDR3 loop: CASSLVGGPKYGYTF. CDR3 nucleotides: TGTGCCAGCAGCTTAGTCGGGGGGCCGAAGTATGGCTACACCTTC.

The chain is built from TRBV5-4 and TRBJ1-6; D remains unclear. V gave up 3 bases and J gave up 5 bases, with 12 bases separating them. In germline, CDR1 is SGHNT, CDR2 YYREEE (reference sequence). There are 15 residues in the CDR3. The CDR3 sequence is CASSSTPMDNSPLHF. CDR3 bases: TGTGCCAGCAGCTCTACCCCAATGGATAATTCACCCCTCCACTTT.

This clone showed up just a few times. The chain links TRBV10-3 to TRBJ1-3; possibly TRBD1 for D (6 bases). The CDR3 contains 14 residues. The germline V and J ends were trimmed by 6 bases and 3 bases, with 12 bases remaining between them. The germline gives CDR1 ENHRY, CDR2 SYGVKD. For the CDR3, the DNA is TGTGCCATCAGGGACAGCCGGAGTGGAAACACCATATATTTT. This gives the protein CAIRDSRSGNTIYF.

This clone was seen only a few times. The chain combines TRBV6-1 with TRBJ2-1; 8 bases fit TRBD1. With V trimmed by 2 bases and J by 12 bases, 9 bases remained unmatched. The CDR3 is made up of 14 amino acids. Germline CDR1 reads MNHNS; CDR2 reads SASEGT. CDR3 sequence (DNA): TGTGCCAGCAGTGAATTGGACAGGGACAGCCGGCAGTTCTTC. The encoded protein is CASSELDRDSRQFF.

Concerning this clone itself: Different DNA sequences within this sample yield the same CDR3. The J gene is TRBJ2-1, the V gene TRBV20-1; D uncertain. The CDR3 extends over 11 amino acids. Trimming cost V 3 bases and J 4 bases, with 4 bases left between them. CDR1 and CDR2 (germline): DFQATT, SNEGSKA (reference sequence). The CDR3 bases are TGCAGTGCTAGCCGGTACAATGAGCAGTTCTTC. As protein: CSASRYNEQFF.

This clone has more than one count but fewer than ten. The chain combines TRBV7-8 with TRBJ2-3; the match to TRBD2 covers 11 bases. Trimming at V came to 4 bases and at J to 8 bases, leaving 17 bases not matched to a gene. The germline gives CDR1 SGHVS, CDR2 FQNEAQ. The CDR3 runs 18 residues. CDR3 DNA: TGTGCCAGCAGCTCTCGCGTCCAAATAGCGGGGGGGATGGGTACGCAGTATTTT. Its translation: CASSSRVQIAGGMGTQYF.